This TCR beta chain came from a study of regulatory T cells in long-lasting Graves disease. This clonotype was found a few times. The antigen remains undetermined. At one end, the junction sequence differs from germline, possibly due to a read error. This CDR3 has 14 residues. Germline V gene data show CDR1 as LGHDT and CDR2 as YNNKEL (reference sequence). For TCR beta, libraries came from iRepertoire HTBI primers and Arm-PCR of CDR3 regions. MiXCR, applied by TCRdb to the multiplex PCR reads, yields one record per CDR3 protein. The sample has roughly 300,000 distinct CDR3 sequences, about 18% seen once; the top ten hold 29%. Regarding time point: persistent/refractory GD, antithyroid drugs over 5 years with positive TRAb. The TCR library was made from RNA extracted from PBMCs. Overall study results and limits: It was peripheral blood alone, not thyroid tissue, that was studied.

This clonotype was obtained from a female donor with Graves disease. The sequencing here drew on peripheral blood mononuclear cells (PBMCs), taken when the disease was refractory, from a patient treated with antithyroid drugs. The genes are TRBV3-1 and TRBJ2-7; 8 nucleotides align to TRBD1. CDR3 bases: TGTGCCAACAGCCAACAACCGGACAGGGCCGAGCAGTACTTC. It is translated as CANSQQPDRAEQYF.